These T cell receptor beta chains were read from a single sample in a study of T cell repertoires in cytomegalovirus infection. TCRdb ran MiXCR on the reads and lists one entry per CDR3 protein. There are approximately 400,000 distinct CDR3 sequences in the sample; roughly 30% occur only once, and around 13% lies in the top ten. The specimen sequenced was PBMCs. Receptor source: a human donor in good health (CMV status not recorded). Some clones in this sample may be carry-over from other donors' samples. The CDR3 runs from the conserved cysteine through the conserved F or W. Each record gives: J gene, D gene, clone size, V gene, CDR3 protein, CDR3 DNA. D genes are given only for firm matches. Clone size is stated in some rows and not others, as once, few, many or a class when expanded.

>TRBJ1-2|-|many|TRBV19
CASNMDRSDYGYTF
TGTGCCAGTAACATGGACAGAAGTGACTATGGCTACACCTTC
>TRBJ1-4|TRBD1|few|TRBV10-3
CAIGTGGKLFF
TGTGCCATCGGGACAGGAGGAAAACTGTTTTTT
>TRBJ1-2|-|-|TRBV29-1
CSVETFMGYTF
TGCAGCGTTGAGACGTTCATGGGCTACACCTTC
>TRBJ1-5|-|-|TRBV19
CASSMRGNRSPNQPQHF
TGTGCCAGTAGTATGCGGGGAAATCGGAGCCCCAATCAGCCCCAGCATTTT
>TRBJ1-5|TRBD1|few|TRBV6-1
CASRAGTGGQGQPQHF
TGTGCCAGCAGGGCCGGGACAGGGGGACAGGGACAGCCCCAGCATTTT
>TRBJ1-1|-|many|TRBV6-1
CASTRNTEAFF
TGTGCCAGCACCCGGAACACTGAAGCTTTCTTT
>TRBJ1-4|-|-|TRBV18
CASSQRNEKLFF
TGTGCCAGCTCACAACGTAATGAAAAACTGTTTTTT
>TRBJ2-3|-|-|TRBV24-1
CATSDGQGKRTDTQYF
TGTGCCACCAGTGATGGCCAGGGGAAGAGGACAGATACGCAGTATTTT
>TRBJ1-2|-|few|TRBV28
CASTIQGADGYTF
TGTGCCAGCACTATCCAAGGGGCGGATGGCTACACCTTC
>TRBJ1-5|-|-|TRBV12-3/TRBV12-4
CASSSSPRGAKHF
TGTGCCAGCAGTTCGTCCCCAAGGGGGGCCAAGCATTTT
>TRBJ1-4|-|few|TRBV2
CASRRTSNEKLFF
TGTGCCAGCAGAAGGACATCTAATGAAAAACTGTTTTTT
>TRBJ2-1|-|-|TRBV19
CASIIYGDEQFF
TGTGCCAGTATTATTTATGGGGATGAGCAGTTCTTC
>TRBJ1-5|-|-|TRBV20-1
CSATSNEGQPQHF
TGCAGTGCTACCTCTAACGAGGGCCAGCCCCAGCATTTT